Reported below is one TCR beta chain. It has no known antigen specificity. Nothing much larger sits one base from this clone, and base qualities are not available. The TCR beta CDR3 regions were amplified from RNA transcripts. The first round of RT-PCR for the TCR CDR3 was performed with the HTBI primer set and the Qiagen OneStep RT-PCR kit. Libraries were constructed in a second round of multiplex PCR, after which size selection and purification were carried out. Sequencing of the libraries was done on an Illumina HiSeq2000 using paired-end 100 bp reads. Per the original workflow: Raw data were processed with SOAPnuke, discarding reads with adapters, uncalled bases, mean Phred below 15, or no exact constant-primer or identifier match. COPE v1.2.5 was used to merge high-quality paired reads, and clonotypes were defined as unique nucleotide sequences. Clonotypes were aligned to IMGT TRBV, TRBD and TRBJ reference segments using MiTCR v1.1. The analysis included only V-J combinations with a frequency above 0.0001, which together covered approximately 99% of the repertoires. The TCS score was defined as F50 (clonal expansion) divided by E x V (chaos), with BLOSUM62-based TCRdist calculated between CDR3 peptides within each V-J. Welch's t-statistics and random forest reduced 500 to 550 V-J features to 13, which were used in a naive Bayes classifier (R e1071). Using fastp trimming at Q25 and MiXCR clonotype assembly, TCRdb reanalyzed the public sequencing data and kept in-frame beta chains. Duplicate CDR3 protein sequences are folded into a single record with the most common DNA and genes. The V and J calls follow TCRdb's processing rather than the paper's. This sample has around 300,000 distinct CDR3 sequences in its table, and more than 11% of those were observed once. The ten largest clones capture roughly 24% of the sample.

Its CDR3 holds 14 amino acids, cysteine through phenylalanine. Here the CDR3 DNA is all that survives: 42 bases in frame from base 1. Reading the germline V gene gives CDR1 SGHTA and CDR2 FQGNSA. Between the V and J ends, shortened by 5 bases and 5 bases respectively, the junction contains 15 bases. The data were obtained in a study of T cells in Graves' hyperthyroidism and ophthalmopathy (dated by TCRdb to the late 2010s). Regarding the complete study: Peripheral blood samples were taken at initial diagnosis, before any treatment was given. An independent validation cohort of under 20 hyperthyroidism patients and over 15 patients who later progressed to ophthalmopathy tested prospective prediction of ophthalmopathy. Following sampling, methimazole starting at 30 mg daily was given to hyperthyroidism patients, and high-dose intravenous methylprednisolone was given to ophthalmopathy patients. The paper reports TCR Vbeta CDR3 sequencing of 130 to 150 peripheral blood samples: 40 or so ophthalmopathy, about 75 hyperthyroidism and approximately 17 progressor patients. The approximately 100 discovery patients were randomly split 7:3 into training and test sets. Thyroid tissue and blood T-cell repertoires from several Graves' hyperthyroidism patients were also compared in the study. A discovery cohort of fewer than 110 patients, 43 with Graves' ophthalmopathy and approximately 55 with stable Graves' hyperthyroidism, was used to find distinguishing TCR V-J signatures. Results and caveats for the whole study, not just this receptor: During validation, the model predicted progression to ophthalmopathy a median of approximately 7 months ahead of onset, with almost 71% sensitivity and 72.22% specificity. Blood samples also contained most of the expanded thyroid clonotypes (frequency above 0.001), which suggests that blood repertoires may reflect thyroid immune responses. In cross-validation, a model built on a 13 V-J signature told ophthalmopathy apart from stable hyperthyroidism with 85% to 90% sensitivity and roughly 83% specificity, and in testing the same model reached 80%/75%. No statistical method was used to fix the sample size in advance, and group allocation was not hidden from the investigators.

Graves' hyperthyroidism was defined as stable when no progression to ophthalmopathy occurred over 18 months of follow-up. Hyperthyroidism patients were aged 18 to 65 years and newly diagnosed, with disease duration of less than 2 months. Any patient with an uncontrolled infection, another autoimmune disease, pregnancy or lactation was excluded. Diagnoses were established on the basis of clinical symptoms, serum thyroxine and TRAb, thyroid ultrasound, and orbital computed tomography. PBMCs were separated from roughly 10 ml of fresh peripheral blood using Ficoll-Paque density gradient centrifugation. Total RNA was extracted with Trizol reagent, and quality was checked on an Agilent 2100 Bioanalyzer.

This sequence originates from a woman aged 25 to 39 with Graves' hyperthyroidism. The chain employs TRBV7-2 and TRBJ2-5; the D gene identity is not certain. Sequenced material: blood. The CDR3 protein: CASSGVPLSETQYF. The sequenced DNA: TGTGCCAGCAGCGGTGTCCCCTTGAGCGAGACCCAGTACTTC.